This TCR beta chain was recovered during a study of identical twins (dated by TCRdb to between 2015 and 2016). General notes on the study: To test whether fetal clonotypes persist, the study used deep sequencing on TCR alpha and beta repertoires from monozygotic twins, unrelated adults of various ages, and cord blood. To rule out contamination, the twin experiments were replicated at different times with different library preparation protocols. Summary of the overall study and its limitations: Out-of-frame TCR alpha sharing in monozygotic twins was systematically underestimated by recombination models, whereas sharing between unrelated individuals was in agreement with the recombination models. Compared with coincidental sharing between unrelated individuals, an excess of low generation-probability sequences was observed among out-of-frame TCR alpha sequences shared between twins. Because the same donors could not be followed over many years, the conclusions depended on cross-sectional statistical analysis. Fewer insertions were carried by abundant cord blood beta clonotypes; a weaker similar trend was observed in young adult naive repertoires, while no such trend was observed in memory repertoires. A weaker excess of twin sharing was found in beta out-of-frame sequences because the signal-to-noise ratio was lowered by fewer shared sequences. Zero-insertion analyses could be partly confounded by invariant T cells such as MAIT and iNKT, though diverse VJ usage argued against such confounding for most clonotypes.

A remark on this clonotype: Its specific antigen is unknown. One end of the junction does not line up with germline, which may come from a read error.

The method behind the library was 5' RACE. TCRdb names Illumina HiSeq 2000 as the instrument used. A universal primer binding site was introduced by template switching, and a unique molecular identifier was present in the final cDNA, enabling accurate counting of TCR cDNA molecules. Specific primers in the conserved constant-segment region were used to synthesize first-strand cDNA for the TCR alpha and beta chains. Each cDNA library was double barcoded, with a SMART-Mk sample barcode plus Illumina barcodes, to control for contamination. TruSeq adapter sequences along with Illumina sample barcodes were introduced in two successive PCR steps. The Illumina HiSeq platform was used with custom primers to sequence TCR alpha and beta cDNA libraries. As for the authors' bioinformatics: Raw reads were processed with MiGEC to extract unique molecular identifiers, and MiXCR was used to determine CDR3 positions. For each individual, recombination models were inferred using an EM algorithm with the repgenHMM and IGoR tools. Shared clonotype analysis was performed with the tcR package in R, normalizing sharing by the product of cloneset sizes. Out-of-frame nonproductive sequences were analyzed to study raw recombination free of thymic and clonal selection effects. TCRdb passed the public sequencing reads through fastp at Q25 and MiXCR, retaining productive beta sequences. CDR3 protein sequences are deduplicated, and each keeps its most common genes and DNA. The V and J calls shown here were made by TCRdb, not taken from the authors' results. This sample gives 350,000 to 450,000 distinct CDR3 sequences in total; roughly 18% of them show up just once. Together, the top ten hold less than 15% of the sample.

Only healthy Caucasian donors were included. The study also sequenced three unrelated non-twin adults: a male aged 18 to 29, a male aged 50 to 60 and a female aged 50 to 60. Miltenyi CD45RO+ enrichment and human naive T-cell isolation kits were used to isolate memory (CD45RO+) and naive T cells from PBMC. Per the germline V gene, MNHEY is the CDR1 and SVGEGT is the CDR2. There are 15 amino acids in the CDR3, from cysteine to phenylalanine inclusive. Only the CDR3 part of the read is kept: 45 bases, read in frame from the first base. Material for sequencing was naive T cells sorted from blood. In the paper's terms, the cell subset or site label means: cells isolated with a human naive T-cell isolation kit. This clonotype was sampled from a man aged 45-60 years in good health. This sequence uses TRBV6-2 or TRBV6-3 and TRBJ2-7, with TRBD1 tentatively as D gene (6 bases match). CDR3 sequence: CASGYSRQGNYEQYF. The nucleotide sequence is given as TGTGCCAGCGGTTACTCGCGGCAGGGGAACTACGAGCAGTACTTC.